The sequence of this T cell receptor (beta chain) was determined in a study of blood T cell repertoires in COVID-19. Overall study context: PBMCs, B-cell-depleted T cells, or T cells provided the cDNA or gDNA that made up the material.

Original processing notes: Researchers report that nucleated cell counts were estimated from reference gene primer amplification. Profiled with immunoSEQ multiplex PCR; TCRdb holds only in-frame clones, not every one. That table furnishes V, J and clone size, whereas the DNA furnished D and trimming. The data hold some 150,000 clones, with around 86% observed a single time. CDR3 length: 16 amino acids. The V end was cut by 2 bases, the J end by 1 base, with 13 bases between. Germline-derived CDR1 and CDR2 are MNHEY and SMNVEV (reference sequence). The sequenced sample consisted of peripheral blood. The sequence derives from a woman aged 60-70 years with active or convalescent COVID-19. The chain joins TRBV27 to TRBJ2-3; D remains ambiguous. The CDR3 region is CASSLMPDWGTDTQYF. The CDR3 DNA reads TGTGCCAGCAGTTTAATGCCCGACTGGGGCACAGATACGCAGTATTTT.